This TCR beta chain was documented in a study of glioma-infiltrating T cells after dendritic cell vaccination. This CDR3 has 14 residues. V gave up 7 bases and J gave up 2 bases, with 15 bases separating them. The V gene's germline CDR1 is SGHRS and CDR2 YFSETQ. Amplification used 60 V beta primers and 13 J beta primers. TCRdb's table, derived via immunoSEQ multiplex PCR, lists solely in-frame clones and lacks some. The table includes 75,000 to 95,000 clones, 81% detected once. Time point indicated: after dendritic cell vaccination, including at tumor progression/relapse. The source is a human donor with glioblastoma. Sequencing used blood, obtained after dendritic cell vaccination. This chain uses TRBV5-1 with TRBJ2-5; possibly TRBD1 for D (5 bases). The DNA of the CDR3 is TGCGCCAGCCGAGAACAGGCCTCACAAGAGACCCAGTACTTC. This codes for CASREQASQETQYF.